This TCR beta chain is from a study of identifying expanded T cells in peripheral blood. Germline lookup yields CDR1 SNHLY and CDR2 FYNNEI. V lost 2 bases, J lost 1 base, and 7 bases stayed unmatched. The CDR3 extends over 17 amino acids. The table came from immunoSEQ multiplex PCR; TCRdb's copy has only in-frame clones and leaves some out. The table records tens of thousands of clones, roughly 84% of them present only once. This clone has a single count. Antigen specificity is unknown. Study-level points and caveats: Technical replicates showed about 1.2 changed clones; approximately 2 weeks about 16; four weeks 19. Across healthy donors, higher total template counts meant significantly greater roughly 2-week count variance.

During the collection period, no donor immune events like infections were recorded. This chain connects TRBV2 to TRBJ2-3; 9 nucleotides agree with TRBD2. The sequenced material came from blood. The clonotype comes from a person aged 18 to 75 in good health. CDR3 protein: CASSETLASGGTDTQYF. The CDR3, as DNA: TGTGCCAGCAGTGAAACCCTAGCTAGCGGGGGCACAGATACGCAGTATTTT.